The 21 T cell receptor beta chains reported below all come from one sample, sequenced in a study of blood T cells in healthy people across ages. Then a second PCR, running about 6 to 12 cycles, was carried out with a sample-barcoded 5' primer and a J-beta primer mix. TCRdb reanalysed the 5' RACE reads using MiXCR and keeps one entry per CDR3 protein. In the table there are roughly 1,500,000 distinct CDR3 sequences, 42% of which are singletons. The sequenced sample was blood. The receptors shown here come from a young woman in good health.

The V gene is TRBV4-1, the J gene TRBJ1-1; possible D gene TRBD1, 6 bases. The germline V gene has CDR1 MGHRA and CDR2 YSYEKL. The CDR3 totals 16 residues. The germline V and J ends were trimmed by 4 bases and 2 bases, with 17 bases remaining between them. The DNA for the CDR3 is TGCGCCAGCAGCCCTGTTGGACAGTCTCTTAACACTGAAGCTTTCTTT. This gives the protein CASSPVGQSLNTEAFF.

The gene calls are TRBV10-3 and TRBJ2-7; 12 nucleotides line up with TRBD1. The CDR3 totals 16 residues. Trimming at V came to 3 bases and at J to 3 bases, leaving 6 bases not matched to a gene. The germline CDR1 and CDR2 sequences are ENHRY and SYGVKD. The CDR3 protein is CAISDSGTGGFYEQYF. The CDR3 DNA sequence: TGTGCCATCAGTGATTCCGGGACAGGGGGCTTCTACGAGCAGTACTTC.

With regard to this clonotype: One end of the junction is discordant with germline, which a read error may explain. The chain links TRBV7-9 to TRBJ2-3; D could derive from TRBD1 or TRBD2 (5 bases each). The CDR3 covers 15 residues. Germline loops: CDR1 SEHNR, CDR2 FQNEAQ (reference sequence). This CDR3 is CASSDRDGYTDAQYF. CDR3 nucleotides: TGTGCCAGCAGCGACCGGGACGGCTACACAGATGCGCAGTATTTT.

The rearrangement uses TRBV4-1 and TRBJ2-7, with TRBD2 matching 12 bases. This CDR3 spans 17 amino acids. Germline V gene data show CDR1 as MGHRA and CDR2 as YSYEKL. Losses at the gene ends were 5 bases for V and 7 bases for J; bases not matched to a gene: 15. The DNA for the CDR3 is TGCGCCAGCAGCTCGTCACCCGGGACTAGCGGGTGGGGTGAGCAGTACTTC. The encoded protein is CASSSSPGTSGWGEQYF.

The rearrangement joins TRBV7-2 to TRBJ2-1; possible D gene TRBD2, 5 bases. CDR3 length equals 17 residues. Germline values: CDR1 SGHTA, CDR2 FQGNSA. V was pared by 4 bases and J by 0 bases, with 16 bases between. CDR3 amino acids: CASSSRPVASSYNEQFF. The CDR3 DNA sequence: TGTGCCAGCAGCTCCCGACCCGTAGCGAGCTCCTACAATGAGCAGTTCTTC.

This clonotype has only a few counts. The chain uses TRBV4-1 and TRBJ2-5; D is unresolved. Germline CDR1 reads MGHRA; CDR2 reads YSYEKL. The CDR3 is made up of 15 amino acids. The ends were cut back, 1 base at V and 2 bases at J, with 11 bases in the middle. CDR3 coding DNA: TGCGCCAGCAGCCAAGGGGGTTCGAAACAAGAGACCCAGTACTTC. As protein: CASSQGGSKQETQYF.

This clonotype has a count of ten or more. V usage is TRBV7-9 and J usage is TRBJ1-6, with TRBD1 as a possible D gene (6 bases). Trimming cost V 5 bases and J 8 bases, with 19 bases left between them. The CDR3 loop spans 16 amino acids. Germline V CDR1 and CDR2: SEHNR, FQNEAQ (reference sequence). CDR3 nucleotides: TGTGCCAGCAGCGGAAGGCCTTCGAAGGGGGATTCACCCCTCCACTTT. Its translation: CASSGRPSKGDSPLHF.

The rearrangement links TRBV25-1 to TRBJ1-5; the D is unclear. The CDR3 spans 14 residues. The V end lost 1 base, the J end lost 4 bases, and 8 bases lay between the germline ends. Germline V gene lookup returns CDR1 MGHDK and CDR2 SYGVNS. In DNA, the CDR3 is TGTGCCAGCAGTGAATTTGTGGGTAATCAGCCCCAGCATTTT. This codes for CASSEFVGNQPQHF.

The CDR3 is CASSEFGGNIQYF. In DNA, the CDR3 is TGTGCCAGCAGTGAGTTCGGGGGAAACATTCAGTACTTC. The chain joins TRBV25-1 to TRBJ2-4, with D possibly TRBD2 on 6 matching bases. In germline, CDR1 is MGHDK, CDR2 SYGVNS. The V gene lost 3 bases and the J gene lost 6 bases, with 9 bases spanning the gap. The CDR3 consists of 13 residues. Using reference TRBV25-1 and TRBJ2-4 for the parts outside the CDR3, the full variable domain is EADIYQTPRYLVIGTGKKITLECSQTMGHDKMYWYQQDPGMELHLIHYSYGVNSTEKGDLSSESTVSRIRTEHFPLTLESARPSHTSQYLCASSEFGGNIQYFGAGTRLSVL.

In this sample, this clonotype turned up a few times. V and J are TRBV6-2 or TRBV6-3 and TRBJ2-7; tentatively, D is TRBD1 (6 bases). Trimming stripped 6 bases from V and 3 bases from J, with 12 bases between. From germline, CDR1 is MNHEY and CDR2 SVGEGT. The CDR3 runs to 13 residues. CDR3 sequence (DNA): TGTGCCAGCAGACAGGGCCAAAACTACGAGCAGTACTTC. Amino acid sequence: CASRQGQNYEQYF.

This chain links TRBV5-1 with TRBJ2-1; possibly TRBD1 or TRBD2 for D (5 bases each). V shed 7 bases and J shed 0 bases, with 14 bases lying between them. CDR1 SGHRS and CDR2 YFSETQ come from the germline V gene. The length of the CDR3 is 15 residues. CDR3 coding DNA: TGCGCCAGCGGACTGTGGGGGAGCTCCTACAATGAGCAGTTCTTC. Encoded protein: CASGLWGSSYNEQFF.

This clonotype occurred a few times. The chain employs TRBV7-6 and TRBJ1-2; 10 nucleotides line up with TRBD1. V shed 5 bases and J 5 bases; nucleotides not matched to a gene: 8. This CDR3 spans 15 amino acids. Per the germline V gene, CDR1 is SGHVS and CDR2 is FNYEAQ. CDR3 residues: CASSLTGGSMYGYTF. In DNA form, the CDR3 reads TGTGCCAGCAGCCTGACAGGGGGCTCGATGTATGGCTACACCTTC.

The V call is TRBV19, the J call TRBJ2-1; unclear D gene. This CDR3 has 14 residues. Germline V gene sequence: CDR1 LNHDA, CDR2 SQIVND (reference sequence). V was shortened by 4 bases and J by 3 bases, with 10 bases between the two germline ends. The CDR3 is CASSTGGGYNEQFF. In DNA, the CDR3 is TGTGCCAGTAGTACGGGTGGCGGCTACAATGAGCAGTTCTTC. The variable domain in full, completed from reference TRBV19 and TRBJ2-1, reads DGGITQSPKYLFRKEGQNVTLSCEQNLNHDAMYWYRQDPGQGLRLIYYSQIVNDFQKGDIAEGYSVSREKKESFPLTVTSAQKNPTAFYLCASSTGGGYNEQFFGPGTRLTVL.

Only a few counts were recorded for this clonotype. The chain links TRBV29-1 to TRBJ2-1, with D perhaps TRBD1 or TRBD2 (5 bases each). The CDR3 runs 15 residues. Germline CDR1 and CDR2: SQVTM and ANQGSEA. The V end was cut by 2 bases, the J end by 3 bases, with 14 bases between. CDR3 region: CSVENPGLDYNEQFF. The DNA of the CDR3 is TGCAGCGTTGAAAATCCGGGGCTCGACTACAATGAGCAGTTCTTC.

The chain joins TRBV6-1 to TRBJ1-2; D might be TRBD1 (5 bases). Trimming cost V 7 bases and J 5 bases, with 14 bases left between them. The length of the CDR3 is 13 residues. Germline CDR1 reads MNHNS; CDR2 reads SASEGT. CDR3 coding DNA: TGTGCCAGCATCCTCTCCAGGGAGTATGGCTACACCTTC. This codes for CASILSREYGYTF.

The V gene is TRBV27, the J gene TRBJ2-7; 7 bases align to TRBD1. The CDR3 totals 14 residues. CDR1 is MNHEY and CDR2 is SMNVEV in the germline V gene (reference sequence). V was clipped by 6 bases and J by 5 bases; unmatched bases: 10. The CDR3 DNA follows: TGTGCCAGCAGCACGACAGGGACCGTCCACGAGCAGTACTTC. Translated, it gives CASSTTGTVHEQYF.

This clonotype was seen more than once but under ten times. The V and J genes are TRBV11-2 and TRBJ2-1, with a tentative D call TRBD2 (6 bases). The CDR3 runs to 16 residues. Germline assignment: CDR1 SGHAT and CDR2 FQNNGV. Trimming pared 4 bases from V and 4 bases from J, leaving 17 bases between. CDR3 in DNA: TGTGCCAGCAGCTACCCTAGCGTCTCCGATTACAATGAGCAGTTCTTC. It translates to CASSYPSVSDYNEQFF.

This clonotype was seen a handful of times. The rearrangement joins TRBV20-1 to TRBJ2-7; 8 bases fit TRBD2. With 0 bases clipped from V and 4 bases from J, the junction kept 5 bases outside the gene matches. Per germline, CDR1 DFQATT and CDR2 SNEGSKA (reference sequence). The CDR3 extends over 14 amino acids. This chain's CDR3 is CSARDLGRVYEQYF. CDR3 sequence (DNA): TGCAGTGCTAGAGACCTCGGGAGGGTTTACGAGCAGTACTTC.

This clonotype was observed a single time. The V call is TRBV5-1, the J call TRBJ2-5; TRBD2 matches at 11 bases. The J call may be in error: the DNA end matches TRBJ2-7 better. Germline V gene lookup returns CDR1 SGHRS and CDR2 YFSETQ. This CDR3 is 15 amino acids long. The CDR3 here is CASSLGGTSGDEQYF. CDR3 coding DNA: TGCGCCAGCAGCTTGGGGGGGACTAGCGGAGACGAGCAGTACTTC.

The chain carries TRBV6-1 and TRBJ2-1; D uncertain. Trimming cost V 1 base and J 8 bases, with 6 bases left between them. The CDR3 spans 12 residues. Germline V gene data show CDR1 as MNHNS and CDR2 as SASEGT. The CDR3 loop reads CASSEVWDEQFF. The CDR3 DNA sequence: TGTGCCAGCAGTGAAGTGTGGGATGAGCAGTTCTTC.

The CDR3 DNA sequence: TGCGCCAGCAGCCGGACGTGGGGATCGGACACCGGGGAGCTGTTTTTT. This gives the protein CASSRTWGSDTGELFF. V usage is TRBV4-1 and J usage is TRBJ2-2; D remains ambiguous. The CDR3 loop spans 16 amino acids. The germline V gene encodes CDR1 MGHRA and CDR2 YSYEKL. V dropped 4 bases and J dropped 3 bases, with 15 bases sitting between them.